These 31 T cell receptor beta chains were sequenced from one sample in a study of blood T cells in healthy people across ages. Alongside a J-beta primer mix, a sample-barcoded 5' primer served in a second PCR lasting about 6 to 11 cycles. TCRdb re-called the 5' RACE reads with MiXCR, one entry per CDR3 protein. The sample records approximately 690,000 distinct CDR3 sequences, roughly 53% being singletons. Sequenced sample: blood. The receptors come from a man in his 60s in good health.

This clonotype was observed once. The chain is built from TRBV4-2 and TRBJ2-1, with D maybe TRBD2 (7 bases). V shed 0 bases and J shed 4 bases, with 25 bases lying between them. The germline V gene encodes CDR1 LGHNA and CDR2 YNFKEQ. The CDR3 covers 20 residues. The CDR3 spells CASSQDGGGADDVGYNEQFF. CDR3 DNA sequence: TGTGCCAGCAGCCAAGATGGGGGGGGCGCGGACGACGTAGGATACAATGAGCAGTTCTTC.

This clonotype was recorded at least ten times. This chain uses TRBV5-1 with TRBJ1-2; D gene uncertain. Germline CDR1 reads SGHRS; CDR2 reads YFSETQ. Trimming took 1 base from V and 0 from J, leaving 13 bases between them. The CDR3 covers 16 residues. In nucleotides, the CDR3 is TGCGCCAGCAGCTTGCGTACTGGGGTAGCTAACTATGGCTACACCTTC. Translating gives CASSLRTGVANYGYTF.

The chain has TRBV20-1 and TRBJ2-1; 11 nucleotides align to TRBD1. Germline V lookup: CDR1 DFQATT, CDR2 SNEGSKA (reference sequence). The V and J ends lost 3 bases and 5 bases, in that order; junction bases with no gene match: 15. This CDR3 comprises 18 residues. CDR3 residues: CSASWGTTGTGGNNEQFF. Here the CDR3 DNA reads TGCAGTGCTAGTTGGGGCACGACCGGGACAGGGGGTAACAATGAGCAGTTCTTC.

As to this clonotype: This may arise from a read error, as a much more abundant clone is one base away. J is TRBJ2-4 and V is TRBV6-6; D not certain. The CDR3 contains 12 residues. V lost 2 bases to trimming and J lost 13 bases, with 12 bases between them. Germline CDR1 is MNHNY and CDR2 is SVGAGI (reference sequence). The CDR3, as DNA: TGTGCCAGCAGTTACGGTCCTGAGGCCCAGTACTTC. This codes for CASSYGPEAQYF.

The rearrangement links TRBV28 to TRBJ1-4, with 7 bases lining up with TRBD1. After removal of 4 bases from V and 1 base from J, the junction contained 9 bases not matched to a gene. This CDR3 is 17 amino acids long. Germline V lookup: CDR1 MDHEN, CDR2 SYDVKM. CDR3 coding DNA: TGTGCCAGCAGTTCATTGGGACAGATACTAACTAATGAAAAACTGTTTTTT. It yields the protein CASSSLGQILTNEKLFF.

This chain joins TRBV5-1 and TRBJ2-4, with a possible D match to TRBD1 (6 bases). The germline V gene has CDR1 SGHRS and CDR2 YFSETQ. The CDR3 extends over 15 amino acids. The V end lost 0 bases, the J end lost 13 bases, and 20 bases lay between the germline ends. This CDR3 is CASSLGGTQGYEQYF. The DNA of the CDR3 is TGCGCCAGCAGCTTGGGTGGGACACAGGGTTATGAGCAGTACTTC.

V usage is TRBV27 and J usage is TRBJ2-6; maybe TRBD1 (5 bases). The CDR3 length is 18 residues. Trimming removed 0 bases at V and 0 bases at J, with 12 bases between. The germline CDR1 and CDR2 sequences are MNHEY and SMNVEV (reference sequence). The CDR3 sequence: CASSLSGHPSSGANVLTF. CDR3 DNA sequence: TGTGCCAGCAGTTTATCTGGACACCCGAGCTCTGGGGCCAACGTCCTGACTTTC.

The CDR3 protein is CASSTRFYGYTF. The CDR3 nucleotides read TGTGCCAGCAGCACCCGATTCTATGGCTACACCTTC. This sequence joins TRBV5-4 and TRBJ1-2; D is unclear. The CDR3 runs 12 residues. CDR1 and CDR2 (germline): SGHNT, YYREEE (reference sequence). V was cut by 4 bases and J by 4 bases, with 8 bases left in between.

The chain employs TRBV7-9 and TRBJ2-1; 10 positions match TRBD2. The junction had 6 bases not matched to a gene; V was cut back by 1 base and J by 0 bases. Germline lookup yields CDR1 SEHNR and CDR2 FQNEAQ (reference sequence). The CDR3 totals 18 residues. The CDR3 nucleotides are TGTGCCAGCAGCTTAGGACTAGCGGGCGGCAGCTCCTACAATGAGCAGTTCTTC. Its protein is CASSLGLAGGSSYNEQFF.

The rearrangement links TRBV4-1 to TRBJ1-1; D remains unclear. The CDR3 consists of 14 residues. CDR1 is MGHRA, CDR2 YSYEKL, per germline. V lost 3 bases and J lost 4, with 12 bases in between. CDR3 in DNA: TGCGCCAGCAGCCACGAAAGGGTTGGCACTGAAGCTTTCTTT. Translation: CASSHERVGTEAFF.

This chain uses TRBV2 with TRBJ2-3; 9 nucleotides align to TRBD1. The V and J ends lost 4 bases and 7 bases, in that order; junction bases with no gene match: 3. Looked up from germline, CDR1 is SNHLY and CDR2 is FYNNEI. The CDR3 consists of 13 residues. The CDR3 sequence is CASSGDREYTQYF. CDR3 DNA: TGTGCCAGCAGTGGGGACAGGGAATATACGCAGTATTTT.

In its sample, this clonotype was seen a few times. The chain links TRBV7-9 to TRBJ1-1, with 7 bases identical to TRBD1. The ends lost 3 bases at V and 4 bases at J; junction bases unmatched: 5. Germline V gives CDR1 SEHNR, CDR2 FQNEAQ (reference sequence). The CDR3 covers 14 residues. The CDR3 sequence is CASSFTGAGTEAFF. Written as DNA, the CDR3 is TGTGCCAGCAGCTTTACAGGGGCTGGCACTGAAGCTTTCTTT.

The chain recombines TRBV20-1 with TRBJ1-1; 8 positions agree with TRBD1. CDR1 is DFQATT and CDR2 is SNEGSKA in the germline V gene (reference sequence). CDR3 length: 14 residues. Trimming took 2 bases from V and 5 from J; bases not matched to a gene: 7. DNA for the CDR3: TGCAGTGCTAGACCCACAGGGGGTAATACTGAAGCTTTCTTT. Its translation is CSARPTGGNTEAFF.

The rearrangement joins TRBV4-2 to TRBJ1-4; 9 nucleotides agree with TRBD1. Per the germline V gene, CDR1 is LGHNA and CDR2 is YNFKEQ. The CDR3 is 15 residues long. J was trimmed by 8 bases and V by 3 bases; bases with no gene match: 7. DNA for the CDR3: TGTGCCAGCAGCCAGTCCGGGACAGGGAGAGAAAAACTGTTTTTT. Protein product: CASSQSGTGREKLFF.

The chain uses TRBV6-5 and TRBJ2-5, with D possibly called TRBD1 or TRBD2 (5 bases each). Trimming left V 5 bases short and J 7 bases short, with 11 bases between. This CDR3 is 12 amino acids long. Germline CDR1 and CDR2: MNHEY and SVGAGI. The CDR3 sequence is CASSGGSGTQYF. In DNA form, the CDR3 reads TGTGCCAGCAGTGGGGGTTCGGGGACCCAGTACTTC.

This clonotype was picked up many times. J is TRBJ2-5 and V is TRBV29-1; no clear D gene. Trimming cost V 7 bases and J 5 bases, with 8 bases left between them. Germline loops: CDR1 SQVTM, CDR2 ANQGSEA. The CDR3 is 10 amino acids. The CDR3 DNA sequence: TGCAGCGGATATAGGGAGACCCAGTACTTC. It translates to CSGYRETQYF.

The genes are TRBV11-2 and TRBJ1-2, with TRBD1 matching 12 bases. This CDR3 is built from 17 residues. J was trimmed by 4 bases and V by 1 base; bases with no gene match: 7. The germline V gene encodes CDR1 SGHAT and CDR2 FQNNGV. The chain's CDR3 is CASSLAGQGATFYGYTF. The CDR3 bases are TGTGCCAGCAGCTTAGCGGGACAGGGGGCCACTTTCTATGGCTACACCTTC.

CDR3 DNA: TGTGCCAGCATAAGACTAGCGAGGGGGCCGAGTTGGTTCTTC. Its translation: CASIRLARGPSWFF. This chain connects TRBV2 to TRBJ2-1; possibly TRBD2 for D (8 bases). The CDR3 loop spans 14 amino acids. Germline V CDR1 and CDR2: SNHLY, FYNNEI. The V gene lost 7 bases and the J gene lost 15 bases, with 25 bases spanning the gap.

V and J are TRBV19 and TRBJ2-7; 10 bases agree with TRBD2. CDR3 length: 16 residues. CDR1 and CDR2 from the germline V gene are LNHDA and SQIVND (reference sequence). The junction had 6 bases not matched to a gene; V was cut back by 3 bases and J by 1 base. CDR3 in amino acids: CASSIALAGMSYEQYF. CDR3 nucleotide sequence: TGTGCCAGTAGTATTGCACTAGCGGGGATGTCCTACGAGCAGTACTTC.

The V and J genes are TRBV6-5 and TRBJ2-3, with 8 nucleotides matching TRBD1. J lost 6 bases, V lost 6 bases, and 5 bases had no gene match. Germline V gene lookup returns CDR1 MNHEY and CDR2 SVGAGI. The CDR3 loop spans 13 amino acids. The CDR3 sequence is CASRPRTGDTQYF. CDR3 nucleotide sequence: TGTGCCAGCAGACCCCGGACAGGGGATACGCAGTATTTT.

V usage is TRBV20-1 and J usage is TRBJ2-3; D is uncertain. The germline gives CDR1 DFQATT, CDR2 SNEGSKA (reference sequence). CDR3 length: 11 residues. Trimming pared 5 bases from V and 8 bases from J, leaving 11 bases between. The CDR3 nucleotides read TGCAGTGCTGTGACGAGTCGTACGCAGTATTTT. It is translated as CSAVTSRTQYF.

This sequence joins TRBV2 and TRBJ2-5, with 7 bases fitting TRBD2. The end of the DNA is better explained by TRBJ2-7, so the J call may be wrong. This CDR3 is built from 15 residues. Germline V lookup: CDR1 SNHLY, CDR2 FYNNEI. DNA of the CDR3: TGTGCCAGCAGTGAAATAGCGGGTTCCTCCTACGAGCAGTACTTC. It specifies CASSEIAGSSYEQYF.

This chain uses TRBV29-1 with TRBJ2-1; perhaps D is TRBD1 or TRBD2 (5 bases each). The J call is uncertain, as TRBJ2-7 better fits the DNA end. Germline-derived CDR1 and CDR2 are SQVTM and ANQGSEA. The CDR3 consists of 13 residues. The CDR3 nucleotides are TGCAGCGGTGGTCGTGAGGGGCGGAATGAGCAGTACTTC. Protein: CSGGREGRNEQYF.

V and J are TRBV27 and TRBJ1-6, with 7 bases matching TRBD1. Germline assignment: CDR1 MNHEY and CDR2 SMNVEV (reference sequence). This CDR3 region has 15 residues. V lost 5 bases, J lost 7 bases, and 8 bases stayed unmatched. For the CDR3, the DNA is TGTGCCAGCAGTGCGGGACAGCTAGTGAATTCACCCCTCCACTTT. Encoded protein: CASSAGQLVNSPLHF.

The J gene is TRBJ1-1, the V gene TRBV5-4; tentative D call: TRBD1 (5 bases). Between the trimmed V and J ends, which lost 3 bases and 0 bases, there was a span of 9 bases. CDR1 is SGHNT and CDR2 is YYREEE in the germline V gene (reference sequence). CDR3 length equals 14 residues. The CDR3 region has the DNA TGTGCCAGCAGCTCGACAGTCATGAACACTGAAGCTTTCTTT. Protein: CASSSTVMNTEAFF. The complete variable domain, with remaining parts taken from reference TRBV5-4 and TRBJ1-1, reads ETGVTQSPTHLIKTRGQQVTLRCSSQSGHNTVSWYQQALGQGPQFIFQYYREEENGRGNFPPRFSGLQFPNYSSELNVNALELDDSALYLCASSSTVMNTEAFFGQGTRLTVV.

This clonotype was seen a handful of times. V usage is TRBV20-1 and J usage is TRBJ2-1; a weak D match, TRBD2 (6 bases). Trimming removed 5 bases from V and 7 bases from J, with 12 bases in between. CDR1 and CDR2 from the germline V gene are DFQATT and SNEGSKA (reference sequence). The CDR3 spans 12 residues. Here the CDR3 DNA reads TGCAGTGCTGGGACTGGGAGGAATGAGCAGTTCTTC. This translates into CSAGTGRNEQFF.

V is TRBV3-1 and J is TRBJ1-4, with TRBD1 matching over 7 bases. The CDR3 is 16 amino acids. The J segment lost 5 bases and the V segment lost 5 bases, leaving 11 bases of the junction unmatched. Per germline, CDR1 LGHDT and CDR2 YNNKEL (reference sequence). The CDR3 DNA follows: TGTGCCAGCAGCTCCTCTCCGGGACAGCGAAATGAAAAACTGTTTTTT. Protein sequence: CASSSSPGQRNEKLFF.

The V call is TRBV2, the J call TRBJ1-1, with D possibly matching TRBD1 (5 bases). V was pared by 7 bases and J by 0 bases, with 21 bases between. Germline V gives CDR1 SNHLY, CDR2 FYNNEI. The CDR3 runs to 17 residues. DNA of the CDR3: TGTGCCAGCAAATGGGGCGGGAGGGTTGTGATGAACACTGAAGCTTTCTTT. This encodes CASKWGGRVVMNTEAFF. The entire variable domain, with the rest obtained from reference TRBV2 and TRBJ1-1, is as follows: EPEVTQTPSHQVTQMGQEVILRCVPISNHLYFYWYRQILGQKVEFLVSFYNNEISEKSEIFDDQFSVERPDGSNFTLKIRSTKLEDSAMYFCASKWGGRVVMNTEAFFGQGTRLTVV.

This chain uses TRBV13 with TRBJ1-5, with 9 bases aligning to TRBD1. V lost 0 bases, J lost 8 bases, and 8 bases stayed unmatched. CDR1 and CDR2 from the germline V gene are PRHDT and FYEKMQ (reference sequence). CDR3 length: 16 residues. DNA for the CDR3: TGTGCCAGCAGCTTAGGCCCGGGACAGGGTTCGGAGCCCCAGCATTTT. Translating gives CASSLGPGQGSEPQHF.

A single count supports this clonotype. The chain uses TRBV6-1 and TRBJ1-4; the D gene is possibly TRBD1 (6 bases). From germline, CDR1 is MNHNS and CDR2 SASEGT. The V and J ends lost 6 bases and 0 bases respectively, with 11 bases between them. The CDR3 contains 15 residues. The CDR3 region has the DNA TGTGCCAGCAGGGAGGGGGAGCCAACTAATGAAAAACTGTTTTTT. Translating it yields CASREGEPTNEKLFF.

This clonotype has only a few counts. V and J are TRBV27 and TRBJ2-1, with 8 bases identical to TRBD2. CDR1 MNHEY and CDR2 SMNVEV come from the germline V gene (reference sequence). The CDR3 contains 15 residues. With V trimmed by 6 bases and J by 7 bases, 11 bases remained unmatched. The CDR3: CASSWGAGGVNEQFF. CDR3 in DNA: TGTGCCAGCAGCTGGGGGGCGGGGGGAGTGAATGAGCAGTTCTTC.